This TCR beta chain is from a study of beta chain features in type 1 diabetes (dated by TCRdb to 2017 to 2018). Turning to the overall study: No differences in mean age, gender distribution, total cell number or subset yield were found between patients and healthy donors. The study compared the TCRB repertoires of sorted circulating CD4+ T cell subsets in recently diagnosed type 1 diabetes patients with those in matched healthy donors. A total of around 110,000,000 sorted cells were examined across all samples, and RNA yield correlated strongly with the number of cells per subset. Whereas all 30 or so donors provided naive and central memory subsets, regulatory and stem cell-like memory subsets were isolated from just 8 patients and about 8 healthy donors.

Points on this clone: It has no known antigen specificity. The sample holds no much larger clone one base away, and base qualities are not on file.

Findings and caveats that apply to the study as a whole: Because cDNA was sequenced instead of genomic DNA, highly expressing activated cells could be over-represented, though the groups showed no difference in activation or CD3 levels. Naive, central memory and regulatory TCRB repertoires appeared more similar among patients than among healthy donors. At VDJ recombination sites, patients with type 1 diabetes made fewer insertions and deleted more nucleotides, a pattern implying thymic rearrangement abnormalities. Because small numbers of individuals were included in the HLA sub-analyses, any influence of HLA type on TCRB rearrangement was left unresolved. PCR may preferentially amplify shorter templates, but because patient and control samples were amplified and corrected together, any resulting skew would affect both groups equally. In all four CD4+ subsets, TCRB CDR3 length was moderately but significantly shorter in type 1 diabetes patients.

Each donor gave one peripheral blood draw, averaging roughly 120 mL, which was collected into heparinised tubes. A BD FACSAria II was used to sort naive, central memory, regulatory and stem cell-like memory CD4+ T cells with a panel that included CD45RO, CCR7, CD25, CD127, CD95 and CD27. A purity above 98% was achieved for all sorted populations. PBMCs were isolated immediately by Lymphoprep density gradient centrifugation and stained directly without culture. So that batch effects would be minimized, each experiment stained and sorted samples in pairs, pairing one healthy donor with one patient. The entire isolated RNA was reverse transcribed using the High Capacity cDNA Reverse Transcription Kit, and thus expressed TCRB transcripts were sequenced. Naive, central memory and regulatory T cell samples underwent deep immunoSEQ sequencing, averaging about 3.5 million total reads per sample. After sorted cells were lysed in RLT buffer, RNA was extracted with DNase-treated RNeasy Micro or Mini kits, with the choice depending on cell number. Each cell subset was processed on its own to prevent cross-contamination, while patient and healthy donor samples were processed together. The immunoSEQ multiplex PCR was used to amplify TCRB sequences from cDNA, yielding 87-bp fragments that span the CDR3 region. Sequencing of the amplicons was done on the Illumina HiSeq platform. Per the source publication's procedure: PCR bias was computationally corrected using synthetic template baselines, reads within Hamming distance 2 were collapsed, and singletons that could not be merged were discarded. By aligning reads against IMGT, V, D and J genes, CDR3 length, and insertions or deletions at six rearrangement sites were assigned. Clonotype counts were normalized to sorted cell number within each subset before computing true diversity and Gini coefficients with the tcR R package. Repertoire sharing was quantified using the overlap coefficient calculated on TCRB nucleotide sequences. The table was pulled from immuneACCESS by TCRdb, which kept in-frame rearrangements only. Such tables lose some clones; where checked, under half of the loss comes from unresolved V genes, and the rest has no known cause. V and J calls plus clone size are reproduced from that table; the DNA served to infer D and trimming. This sample holds tens of thousands of clones; about two thirds were observed only once. 4.2% of the sample goes to the ten largest clones.

V has 5 bases trimmed and J has 5 bases trimmed; junction bases matching no gene number 11. The CDR3 holds 17 amino acids from the cysteine to the phenylalanine. Solely the CDR3 DNA is kept, with 51 bases framed from the first base. CDR1 LGHNA and CDR2 YNFKEQ were looked up in the germline V gene. The receptor chain draws on TRBV4-2 and TRBJ2-1; 11 central bases correspond to TRBD2. Sequencing input: Tregs from blood. This specimen's cell subset or site label, per the study, means: regulatory CD4+ T cells. The clonotype originates from a man aged 18 to 29 with type 1 diabetes. The DNA reads as follows: TGTGCCAGCAGCTTAATCGAGACTAGCGGGATGGACAATGAGCAGTTCTTC. It translates to CASSLIETSGMDNEQFF.